The 20 T cell receptor beta chains given below trace back to one sample, sequenced in a study of CD8 T cells in ankylosing spondylitis. MiXCR was run by TCRdb on the 5' RACE reads, yielding one entry per CDR3 protein. The table records around 100,000 distinct CDR3 sequences, less than 25% of them present only once. The sample was synovial fluid, either unsorted or a sorted T cell fraction (not recorded which). The receptors here all came from a male donor with ankylosing spondylitis.

V and J are TRBV12-3 or TRBV12-4 and TRBJ2-2; unclear D gene. The CDR3 contains 14 residues. Trimming took 9 bases from V and 2 from J, leaving 13 bases between them. The CDR3 DNA reads TGTGCCAGTGGAGCAGGCCCAAACACCGGGGAGCTGTTTTTT. This encodes CASGAGPNTGELFF.

The rearrangement uses TRBV7-2 and TRBJ1-2; D gene ambiguous. Germline V gene lookup returns CDR1 SGHTA and CDR2 FQGNSA. The CDR3 extends over 14 amino acids. V lost 0 bases to trimming and J lost 3 bases, with 8 bases between them. The CDR3 loop reads CASSLAAGYYGYTF. CDR3 sequence (DNA): TGTGCCAGCAGCTTAGCGGCTGGGTACTATGGCTACACCTTC.

This clonotype has at least ten counts. The CDR3 sequence is CASSSGGTSGAYEQYF. The CDR3 coding sequence is TGTGCCAGCAGCTCCGGGGGGACTAGCGGAGCTTACGAGCAGTACTTC. The chain carries TRBV4-2 and TRBJ2-7, with TRBD2 identical over 11 bases. Looked up from germline, CDR1 is LGHNA and CDR2 is YNFKEQ. CDR3 length: 16 residues. The V segment lost 5 bases and the J segment 4 bases; nucleotides outside the gene matches: 10.

This clonotype has a handful of counts. This rearrangement joins TRBV2 to TRBJ1-2, with D hard to call. Germline CDR1 SNHLY, CDR2 FYNNEI. V was shortened by 3 bases and J by 6 bases, with 11 bases between the two germline ends. This CDR3 is built from 13 residues. CDR3 DNA sequence: TGTGCCAGCAGTGACACCGGGAGAGATGGCTACACCTTC. Protein sequence: CASSDTGRDGYTF.

The CDR3 region is CSARDRTVNTEAFF. In DNA, the CDR3 is TGCAGTGCTAGAGATAGGACAGTTAACACTGAAGCTTTCTTT. The rearrangement uses TRBV20-1 and TRBJ1-1; a possible D gene is TRBD1 (6 bases). V lost 0 bases to trimming and J lost 2 bases, with 10 bases between them. Germline lookup yields CDR1 DFQATT and CDR2 SNEGSKA (reference sequence). The CDR3 consists of 14 residues.

This clonotype has a handful of counts. The chain recombines TRBV10-3 with TRBJ2-3; 16 nucleotides align to TRBD2. CDR1 is ENHRY, CDR2 SYGVKD, per germline. The CDR3 totals 18 residues. J lost 6 bases, V lost 6 bases, and 12 bases had no gene match. CDR3 sequence (DNA): TGTGCCATCAGAGAAACCGGGACTAGCGGGAGGGCCATGGATACGCAGTATTTT. Protein: CAIRETGTSGRAMDTQYF.

The V and J genes are TRBV20-1 and TRBJ2-1; D gene ambiguous. CDR3 length: 14 amino acids. Trimming removed 4 bases from V and 2 bases from J, with 12 bases in between. From germline, CDR1 is DFQATT and CDR2 SNEGSKA (reference sequence). CDR3 sequence: CSAKGPSTYNEQFF. The CDR3 DNA reads TGCAGTGCTAAGGGCCCAAGCACCTACAATGAGCAGTTCTTC.

This clonotype has a handful of counts. This chain joins TRBV20-1 and TRBJ1-2; D not resolved. CDR3 length equals 12 residues. Trimming took off 0 bases at V and 3 bases at J, with 5 bases between the two ends. Germline assignment: CDR1 DFQATT and CDR2 SNEGSKA (reference sequence). This CDR3 is CSARDSYYGYTF. The CDR3 nucleotides read TGCAGTGCTAGAGATTCGTACTATGGCTACACCTTC.

The genes are TRBV10-3 and TRBJ2-1; TRBD1 agrees at 8 bases. The germline CDR1 and CDR2 sequences are ENHRY and SYGVKD. J gave up 4 bases and V 8 bases, and 4 bases lay outside the gene matches. The CDR3 has 13 amino acids. As DNA, the CDR3 is TGTGCCATCGAAAGACAGGGGTACAATGAGCAGTTCTTC. It translates to CAIERQGYNEQFF.

The rearrangement uses TRBV2 and TRBJ2-1; no firm D call. The germline CDR1 and CDR2 sequences are SNHLY and FYNNEI. The CDR3 sequence is 11 residues long. V lost 7 bases, J lost 4 bases, and 5 bases lay in between. The CDR3 loop reads CASNLYNEQFF. Here the CDR3 DNA reads TGTGCCAGCAACCTTTACAATGAGCAGTTCTTC.

The chain couples TRBV3-1 to TRBJ1-2; D is uncertain. Trimming took 0 bases from V and 8 from J, leaving 13 bases between them. The germline V gene encodes CDR1 LGHDT and CDR2 YNNKEL (reference sequence). The CDR3 extends over 14 amino acids. DNA of the CDR3: TGTGCCAGCAGCCAAGATTGGGAAGGTCGGGGCTACACCTTC. This encodes CASSQDWEGRGYTF.

This sequence joins TRBV29-1 and TRBJ1-1; D unresolved. Germline CDR1 SQVTM, CDR2 ANQGSEA. With 3 bases removed from V and 11 bases from J, the gap between germline ends came to 13 bases. The CDR3 has 11 amino acids. CDR3 nucleotides: TGCAGCGTTGAGAGAAGTACACGGGCTTTCTTT. Its protein product is CSVERSTRAFF.

In its sample, this clonotype was seen many times. The chain joins TRBV20-1 to TRBJ2-1, with D possibly TRBD1 on 5 matching bases. The germline V and J ends were trimmed by 3 bases and 5 bases, with 11 bases remaining between them. The germline gives CDR1 DFQATT, CDR2 SNEGSKA (reference sequence). This CDR3 is 13 amino acids long. CDR3: CSASQGRNNEQFF. The CDR3 coding sequence is TGCAGTGCTAGCCAGGGCAGGAACAATGAGCAGTTCTTC.

In this sample, this clonotype turned up a few times. This chain joins TRBV24-1 and TRBJ1-5; no firm D call. Looked up from germline, CDR1 is KGHDR and CDR2 is SFDVKD. The V gene lost 4 bases and the J gene lost 9 bases, with 15 bases spanning the gap. This CDR3 region has 14 residues. CDR3 sequence reads: CATSDQGSLRPQHF. As DNA, the CDR3 is TGTGCCACCAGTGACCAAGGGAGTCTGAGGCCCCAGCATTTT.

This clonotype was counted only a few times. The chain joins TRBV5-1 to TRBJ1-4; D ambiguous. Per the germline V gene, CDR1 is SGHRS and CDR2 is YFSETQ. This CDR3 comprises 14 residues. The V end was cut by 0 bases, the J end by 4 bases, with 7 bases between. The DNA of the CDR3 is TGCGCCAGCAGCTTGGGAGAAGTTAATGAAAAACTGTTTTTT. Translated, it gives CASSLGEVNEKLFF. The full variable domain, rest sourced from reference TRBV5-1 and TRBJ1-4, is KAGVTQTPRYLIKTRGQQVTLSCSPISGHRSVSWYQQTPGQGLQFLFEYFSETQRNKGNFPGRFSGRQFSNSRSEMNVSTLELGDSALYLCASSLGEVNEKLFFGSGTQLSVL.

The rearrangement links TRBV7-9 to TRBJ1-3; D not resolved. Germline loops: CDR1 SEHNR, CDR2 FQNEAQ (reference sequence). Trimming removed 7 bases from V and 7 bases from J, with 11 bases in between. CDR3 size: 12 residues. The CDR3 DNA reads TGTGCCAGCATCAAAGATGCTAACACCATATATTTT. Amino acid sequence: CASIKDANTIYF.

This clonotype was observed a handful of times. The CDR3 DNA follows: TGTGCCAGCCCCAGAGGGGAGAGGGGTGAGCAGTACGTC. Its protein is CASPRGERGEQYV. This chain joins TRBV18 and TRBJ2-7, with D possibly called TRBD1 or TRBD2 (5 bases each). Germline values: CDR1 KGHSH, CDR2 LQKENI. This CDR3 comprises 13 residues. The germline V and J ends were trimmed by 8 bases and 7 bases, with 18 bases remaining between them.

The rearrangement joins TRBV6-5 to TRBJ2-3, with 8 bases lining up with TRBD2. The CDR3 sequence is 18 residues long. V lost 4 bases and J lost 4; bases outside the gene matches: 16. Germline-derived CDR1 and CDR2 are MNHEY and SVGAGI. Written as DNA, the CDR3 is TGTGCCAGCAGTTCCCCCCTCGCAGCAGCGGGAGTCGCAGATACGCAGTATTTT. Amino acids: CASSSPLAAAGVADTQYF.

This rearrangement joins TRBV20-1 to TRBJ2-3, with D possibly being TRBD2 (6 bases). Germline CDR1 is DFQATT and CDR2 is SNEGSKA (reference sequence). The germline V and J ends were trimmed by 2 bases and 6 bases, with 15 bases remaining between them. This CDR3 contains 14 residues. The CDR3 sequence: CSARPDYEPDTQYF. For the CDR3, the DNA is TGCAGTGCTAGACCGGACTACGAGCCGGATACGCAGTATTTT.

The chain carries TRBV18 and TRBJ2-3; 8 nucleotides align to TRBD1. The CDR3 totals 17 residues. Germline CDR1 reads KGHSH; CDR2 reads LQKENI. V gave up 0 bases and J gave up 6 bases; unmatched junction bases: 11. The CDR3 region has the DNA TGTGCCAGCTCACCACCGAGTCAGGGGGCTCTGCGGGATACGCAGTATTTT. It codes for CASSPPSQGALRDTQYF.